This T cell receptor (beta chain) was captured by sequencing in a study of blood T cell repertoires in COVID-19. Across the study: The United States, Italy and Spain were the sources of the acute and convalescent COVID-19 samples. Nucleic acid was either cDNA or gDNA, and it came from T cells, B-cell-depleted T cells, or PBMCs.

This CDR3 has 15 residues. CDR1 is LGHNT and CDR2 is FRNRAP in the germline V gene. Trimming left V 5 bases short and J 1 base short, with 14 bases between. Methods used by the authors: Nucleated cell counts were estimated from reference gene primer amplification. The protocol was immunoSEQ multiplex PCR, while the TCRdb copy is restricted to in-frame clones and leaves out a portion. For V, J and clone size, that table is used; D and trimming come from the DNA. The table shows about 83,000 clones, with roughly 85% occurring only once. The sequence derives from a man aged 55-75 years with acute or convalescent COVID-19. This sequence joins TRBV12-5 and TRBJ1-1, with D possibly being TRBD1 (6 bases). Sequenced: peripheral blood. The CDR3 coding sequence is TGTGCTAGTGGTCCTCCGGGGGGGCCGAACACTGAAGCTTTCTTT. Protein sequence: CASGPPGGPNTEAFF.